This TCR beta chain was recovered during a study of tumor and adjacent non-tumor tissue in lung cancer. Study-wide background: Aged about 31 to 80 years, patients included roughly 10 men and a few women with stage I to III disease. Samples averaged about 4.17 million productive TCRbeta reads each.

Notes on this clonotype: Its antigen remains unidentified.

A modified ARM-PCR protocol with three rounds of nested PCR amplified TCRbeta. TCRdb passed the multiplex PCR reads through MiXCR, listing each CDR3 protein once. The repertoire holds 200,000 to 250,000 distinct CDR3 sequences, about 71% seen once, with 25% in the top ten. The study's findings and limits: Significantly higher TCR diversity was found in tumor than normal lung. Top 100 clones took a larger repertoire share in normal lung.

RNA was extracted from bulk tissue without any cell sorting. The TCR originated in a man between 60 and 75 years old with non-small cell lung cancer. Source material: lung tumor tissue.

CDR3: CSARDGTARRSQPQYF. The DNA of the CDR3 is TGCAGTGCTAGAGATGGGACTGCAAGGCGCAGTCAGCCCCAGTATTTT. The chain combines TRBV20-1 with TRBJ1-5, with D perhaps matching TRBD2 (6 bases). The end of the DNA is better explained by TRBJ2-3, so the J call may be wrong. The germline V gene has CDR1 DFQATT and CDR2 SNEGSKA (reference sequence). The CDR3 sequence is 16 residues long.